The 30 T cell receptor beta chains below were found in one sample sequenced in a study of T cells in Graves' hyperthyroidism and ophthalmopathy. The CDR3 regions of TCR beta were amplified from RNA transcripts. Primed by the HTBI set, a first-round RT-PCR was run on the TCR CDR3. TCRdb independently ran MiXCR on the multiplex PCR reads; one entry per CDR3 protein. The repertoire has some 740,000 distinct CDR3 sequences, 12% to 15% of them found once; the top ten carry approximately 10%. Sequencing input: blood. The receptor source for this set is a woman younger than 30 with Graves' hyperthyroidism.

A few counts support this clonotype. This chain uses TRBV4-1 with TRBJ2-5; TRBD2 is a possible D gene (5 bases). Germline V gives CDR1 MGHRA, CDR2 YSYEKL. The CDR3 extends over 13 amino acids. V gave up 4 bases and J gave up 5 bases, with 11 bases separating them. The CDR3 coding sequence is TGCGCCAGCAGCCTCGTAGCGTCTGAGACCCAGTACTTC. This gives the protein CASSLVASETQYF.

This clonotype was counted many times. The genes are TRBV7-2 and TRBJ1-5; TRBD1 matches at 10 bases. The CDR3 has 15 residues. Per the germline V gene, CDR1 is SGHTA and CDR2 is FQGNSA. V was pared by 6 bases and J by 2 bases, with 4 bases of the junction left unmatched. CDR3 sequence reads: CASRSGTGGNQPQHF. DNA of the CDR3: TGTGCCAGCAGAAGCGGGACAGGGGGCAATCAGCCCCAGCATTTT.

This clonotype was counted a few times. J is TRBJ2-1 and V is TRBV20-1; TRBD2 aligns across 11 bases. V dropped 6 bases and J dropped 7; count of bases not matched to a gene: 17. The CDR3 has 17 residues. The germline gives CDR1 DFQATT, CDR2 SNEGSKA (reference sequence). The CDR3 reads CSADGLAGLRGGNEQFF. CDR3 in DNA: TGCAGTGCCGATGGACTAGCGGGCCTCCGTGGGGGGAATGAGCAGTTCTTC.

CDR3 amino acids: CASSLVYGPGVHEQYF. The DNA for the CDR3 is TGTGCCAGCAGCTTAGTTTACGGGCCAGGCGTCCACGAGCAGTACTTC. The V gene is TRBV7-9, the J gene TRBJ2-7; D unresolved. The germline V gene encodes CDR1 SEHNR and CDR2 FQNEAQ (reference sequence). The CDR3 loop spans 16 amino acids. Trimming stripped 1 base from V and 5 bases from J, with 18 bases between.

This clonotype was picked up many times. This chain links TRBV6-1 with TRBJ2-5, with a possible D match to TRBD1 (5 bases). Trimming took off 2 bases at V and 4 bases at J, with 17 bases between the two ends. Germline lookup yields CDR1 MNHNS and CDR2 SASEGT. This CDR3 spans 16 amino acids. CDR3 loop: CASSEPSTGPVETQYF. CDR3 nucleotide sequence: TGTGCCAGCAGTGAACCGAGTACAGGCCCCGTAGAGACCCAGTACTTC.

The chain has TRBV6-1 and TRBJ2-3; 10 bases align to TRBD2. With 6 bases clipped from V and 4 bases from J, the junction kept 7 bases outside the gene matches. The CDR3 has 15 amino acids. Germline V gene data show CDR1 as MNHNS and CDR2 as SASEGT. CDR3 DNA sequence: TGTGCCAGCAGGCTGACTAGCGGGCGATCAGATACGCAGTATTTT. Translating it yields CASRLTSGRSDTQYF.

This clonotype has more than one count but fewer than ten. V is TRBV27 and J is TRBJ2-7; D not certain. There are 18 residues in the CDR3. Trimming cost V 2 bases and J 3 bases, with 23 bases left between them. Looked up from germline, CDR1 is MNHEY and CDR2 is SMNVEV (reference sequence). The CDR3 is CASSLLPETFLGLYEQYF. CDR3 DNA sequence: TGTGCCAGCAGTTTACTGCCCGAAACATTTCTCGGGCTCTACGAGCAGTACTTC.

This clonotype was recorded many times. The chain uses TRBV12-3 or TRBV12-4 and TRBJ2-4; either TRBD1 or TRBD2 may supply D (5 bases each). The CDR3 is 13 amino acids. Deletions cut 3 bases from V and 7 bases from J, with 10 bases between. In DNA form, the CDR3 reads TGTGCCAGCAGTTTCTACAGGAGGAACATTCAGTACTTC. The encoded protein is CASSFYRRNIQYF.

This clonotype has just a few counts. The V call is TRBV28, the J call TRBJ1-2; TRBD1 agrees at 10 bases. The V and J ends lost 4 bases and 8 bases, in that order; junction bases with no gene match: 7. The CDR3 has 14 residues. Germline V lookup: CDR1 MDHEN, CDR2 SYDVKM. The CDR3 DNA reads TGTGCCAGCAGTTCGACAGGGGGCTTGCCGGGCTACACCTTC. Translated: CASSSTGGLPGYTF.

This chain uses TRBV20-1 with TRBJ2-1; D is possibly TRBD1 (5 bases). The germline V gene encodes CDR1 DFQATT and CDR2 SNEGSKA (reference sequence). CDR3 size: 15 residues. Trimming left V 1 base short and J 0 bases short, with 10 bases between. The CDR3 DNA sequence: TGCAGTGCTAGAGCTGGGGCTAGCTCCTACAATGAGCAGTTCTTC. This encodes CSARAGASSYNEQFF.

Here the CDR3 DNA reads TGTGCCAGCACCCCAACGGGAGGTACCTACGAGCAGTACTTC. Protein product: CASTPTGGTYEQYF. This chain links TRBV6-1 with TRBJ2-7; TRBD2 aligns across 7 bases. CDR1 and CDR2 (germline): MNHNS, SASEGT. V was pared by 7 bases and J by 2 bases, with 8 bases of the junction left unmatched. The CDR3 length is 14 residues.

In regard to this clonotype: Being one base from a much bigger clone, this may be a read error. The CDR3 reads CASSYSGRANEQFF. The CDR3 DNA is TGTGCCAGCAGTTATAGCGGGAGGGCCAATGAGCAGTTCTTC. The chain joins TRBV6-9 to TRBJ2-1; 10 bases are a match to TRBD2. The ends lost 2 bases at V and 6 bases at J; junction bases unmatched: 1. The CDR3 covers 14 residues. Germline assignment: CDR1 MNHGY and CDR2 SVAAGI.

This clonotype was detected ten times or more. V and J are TRBV29-1 and TRBJ2-7; TRBD1 agrees at 8 bases. CDR1 and CDR2 from the germline V gene are SQVTM and ANQGSEA. The junction had 15 bases not matched to a gene; V was cut back by 0 bases and J by 2 bases. This CDR3 contains 18 residues. CDR3 nucleotides: TGCAGCGTTGAAGACCCGGGTTGGACAGGGACGTCTACCTACGAGCAGTACTTC. Amino acids: CSVEDPGWTGTSTYEQYF.

This clonotype was seen more than once but under ten times. The V gene is TRBV7-9, the J gene TRBJ1-2; a weak D match, TRBD1 (6 bases). Germline loops: CDR1 SEHNR, CDR2 FQNEAQ (reference sequence). The CDR3 is 15 residues long. The V end lost 5 bases, the J end lost 1 base, and 14 bases lay between the germline ends. The DNA for the CDR3 is TGTGCCAGCAGCCAAGGGGGAACACTTAACTATGGCTACACCTTC. Its protein is CASSQGGTLNYGYTF.

This clonotype showed up many times. The chain recombines TRBV3-1 with TRBJ2-3; D gene uncertain. V lost 0 bases and J 3 bases, leaving 7 bases between the germline ends. Looked up from germline, CDR1 is LGHDT and CDR2 is YNNKEL (reference sequence). The CDR3 extends over 14 amino acids. The chain's CDR3 is CASSQERFTDTQYF. The CDR3 coding sequence is TGTGCCAGCAGCCAAGAAAGGTTTACAGATACGCAGTATTTT.

At least ten counts were recorded for this clonotype. CDR3 DNA sequence: TGCAGTGCCTGGCAGGGGAGCGAGCAGTACTTC. It specifies CSAWQGSEQYF. V usage is TRBV20-1 and J usage is TRBJ2-7; D might be TRBD1 (6 bases). Germline V gene lookup returns CDR1 DFQATT and CDR2 SNEGSKA (reference sequence). The CDR3 extends over 11 amino acids. The germline V and J ends were trimmed by 6 bases and 6 bases, with 12 bases remaining between them.

The chain combines TRBV4-1 with TRBJ2-1; TRBD1 might be the D (7 bases). CDR3 length equals 17 residues. The V end was cut by 2 bases, the J end by 6 bases, with 20 bases between. Germline V gene sequence: CDR1 MGHRA, CDR2 YSYEKL. CDR3: CASSQPRQGRGGNEQFF. The CDR3 DNA reads TGCGCCAGCAGCCAACCTAGACAGGGAAGGGGAGGCAATGAGCAGTTCTTC.

This clonotype has a count of ten or more. CDR3 bases: TGTGCCAGCAGCTCCCCTAGCGGAGCCCTTATCCATGAGCAGTTCTTC. This translates into CASSSPSGALIHEQFF. The chain is built from TRBV7-8 and TRBJ2-1; TRBD2 matches 7 bases. The CDR3 totals 16 residues. Looked up from germline, CDR1 is SGHVS and CDR2 is FQNEAQ. The trim removed 4 bases at V and 8 bases at J, leaving 14 bases unmatched.

This clonotype has ten or more counts. V usage is TRBV30 and J usage is TRBJ1-1; tentatively, D is TRBD1 (6 bases). Trimming shortened V by 7 bases and J by 0 bases, and 9 bases separated the two germline ends. CDR1 is GTSNPN, CDR2 SVGIG, per germline (reference sequence). This CDR3 has 12 residues. CDR3 nucleotides: TGTGCCTTACAGGGTCTGAACACTGAAGCTTTCTTT. Its translation is CALQGLNTEAFF.

This clonotype was picked up many times. This sequence joins TRBV20-1 and TRBJ2-3, with 12 bases aligning to TRBD1. The CDR3 has 15 residues. The V segment lost 4 bases and the J segment 5 bases; nucleotides outside the gene matches: 7. The germline V gene has CDR1 DFQATT and CDR2 SNEGSKA (reference sequence). CDR3 loop: CSATPGQGAVDTQYF. The DNA of the CDR3 is TGCAGTGCTACGCCGGGACAGGGGGCCGTAGATACGCAGTATTTT.

This clonotype was detected a few times. This chain uses TRBV7-9 with TRBJ1-3, with 11 bases matching TRBD1. The CDR3 is made up of 19 amino acids. Germline lookup yields CDR1 SEHNR and CDR2 FQNEAQ (reference sequence). V was pared by 2 bases and J by 0 bases, with 9 bases of the junction left unmatched. CDR3 sequence (DNA): TGTGCCAGCAGCTTACGGACAGGGGGCCTCGAAGTCTCTGGAAACACCATATATTTT. This encodes CASSLRTGGLEVSGNTIYF.

This clonotype was detected a few times. The chain recombines TRBV6-1 with TRBJ2-7, with D maybe TRBD2 (6 bases). The germline V gene encodes CDR1 MNHNS and CDR2 SASEGT. The CDR3 has 15 amino acids. The V end lost 5 bases, the J end lost 2 bases, and 16 bases lay between the germline ends. CDR3 nucleotide sequence: TGTGCCAGCAGTTCCCCTTTGCGGGGTACCTACGAGCAGTACTTC. This encodes CASSSPLRGTYEQYF.

This chain uses TRBV28 with TRBJ1-5; no definite D call. The length of the CDR3 is 12 residues. Trimming removed 6 bases from V and 9 bases from J, with 12 bases in between. The germline CDR1 and CDR2 sequences are MDHEN and SYDVKM. The chain's CDR3 is CASRPLSGPQHF. In DNA, the CDR3 is TGTGCCAGCAGGCCCCTATCGGGGCCCCAGCATTTT.

This clonotype was counted ten times or more. The rearrangement uses TRBV30 and TRBJ2-5; D not resolved. Trimming left V 2 bases short and J 5 bases short, with 6 bases between. CDR1 is GTSNPN and CDR2 is SVGIG in the germline V gene (reference sequence). CDR3 size: 11 residues. In nucleotides, the CDR3 is TGTGCCTGGAGTCGCAGGGAGACCCAGTACTTC. It is translated as CAWSRRETQYF.

This clonotype showed up just a few times. The chain combines TRBV6-5 with TRBJ1-2, with D perhaps TRBD1 (6 bases). Trimming took 4 bases from V and 4 from J, leaving 13 bases between them. The CDR3 totals 14 residues. From germline, CDR1 is MNHEY and CDR2 SVGAGI. CDR3 residues: CASSSGGAGYGYTF. DNA for the CDR3: TGTGCCAGCAGTTCGGGGGGCGCTGGCTATGGCTACACCTTC.

This clonotype was detected a few times. This sequence joins TRBV5-1 and TRBJ2-7, with 9 positions matching TRBD1. The V and J ends lost 4 bases and 3 bases, in that order; junction bases with no gene match: 8. CDR1 is SGHRS, CDR2 YFSETQ, per germline. The CDR3 is 15 amino acids. The CDR3 region has the DNA TGCGCCAGCAGCATTGCGCCGGGACAGGGCTACGAGCAGTACTTC. Protein sequence: CASSIAPGQGYEQYF.

The sample holds a few counts of this clonotype. The V gene is TRBV5-6, the J gene TRBJ1-1; D may be TRBD1 (5 bases). The CDR3 sequence is 13 residues long. From germline, CDR1 is SGHDT and CDR2 YYEEEE. V shed 1 base and J shed 11 bases, with 15 bases lying between them. CDR3 region: CASSLMLGRKAFF. CDR3 DNA: TGTGCCAGCAGCTTGATGTTGGGGCGCAAGGCTTTCTTT.

This rearrangement joins TRBV6-1 to TRBJ1-1; TRBD1 might be the D (5 bases). The CDR3 runs 13 residues. Per the germline V gene, CDR1 is MNHNS and CDR2 is SASEGT. V was shortened by 6 bases and J by 4 bases, with 12 bases between the two germline ends. CDR3 bases: TGTGCCAGCAGGGACGCGGGGGGCACTGAAGCTTTCTTT. Its translation is CASRDAGGTEAFF.

This clonotype was seen repeatedly, ten times or more. The chain employs TRBV6-1 and TRBJ2-5; TRBD1 matches at 7 bases. V lost 6 bases to trimming and J lost 2 bases; unmatched junction nucleotides: 12. CDR1 MNHNS and CDR2 SASEGT come from the germline V gene. The CDR3 spans 16 residues. The CDR3 region has the DNA TGTGCCAGCAGGAGAGACAAAGGGACAGTTCAAGAGACCCAGTACTTC. Its translation: CASRRDKGTVQETQYF.

This clonotype was counted a few times. The genes are TRBV6-2 or TRBV6-3 and TRBJ2-7, with 10 bases fitting TRBD2. The CDR3 runs 14 residues. Germline assignment: CDR1 MNHEY and CDR2 SVGEGT. With V trimmed by 6 bases and J by 5 bases, 7 bases remained unmatched. CDR3 in DNA: TGTGCCAGCAGACATCCGGGACTAGCGAACGAGCAGTACTTC. Protein sequence: CASRHPGLANEQYF.